What follows describes a single T cell receptor (beta chain). The antigen is undetermined. The sample originates from a study of cytomegalovirus exposure and HLA in healthy donors. Whole-study results and caveats: Presence/absence analyses rested on an assumption that sequencing depth was roughly uniform across donors. Later work associated fewer than 20,000 TCR beta sequences with HLA alleles at 0.05 false discovery rate. Follow-up analysis found HLA locus-dependent TCR association rates, highest for DRB1 and lowest for HLA-C.

The primer mix had 60 Vbeta and 13 Jbeta primers. In the source study's methods: Later work found tens of millions of unique TCR beta chains, with 9.5 million to 11 million shared. Data came from immunoSEQ multiplex PCR; TCRdb stores just in-frame clones and leaves some out. From that table come the V and J calls and clone size; the DNA was used to work out D and trimming. The sample has approximately 40,000 clones; more than 80% are singletons. The TCR comes from a woman between 40 and 55 years old in good health and CMV-seronegative. The sample taken for sequencing was PBMCs.

The CDR3, as DNA: TGTGCCAGCAGTTACAGGGAGGAGACTGAAGCTTTCTTT. Residues: CASSYREETEAFF. This chain uses TRBV6-5 with TRBJ1-1; D is ambiguous. Germline values: CDR1 MNHEY, CDR2 SVGAGI. Trimming pared 2 bases from V and 5 bases from J, leaving 9 bases between. This CDR3 has 13 residues.